Here is one T cell receptor (beta chain) with its context. Ranging in age from roughly 6 to 90, the donors were healthy Caucasian individuals from Russia. PBMCs, at least 6.5 million per sample, were isolated. The data belong to a study of blood T cells in healthy people across ages. With a J-beta primer mix and a sample-barcoded 5' primer, a second PCR ran about 7 to 12 cycles. Via MiXCR, TCRdb re-called the 5' RACE reads, giving one row per CDR3 protein. The table shows about 1.6 million distinct CDR3 sequences, with roughly 32% occurring only once. Germline lookup yields CDR1 SNHLY and CDR2 FYNNEI. The CDR3 covers 12 residues. The germline V and J ends were trimmed by 6 bases and 10 bases, with 10 bases remaining between them.

The chain combines TRBV2 with TRBJ1-6; D is unclear. Sequenced input: blood. The TCR originated in a woman in her twenties or thirties in good health. The CDR3 loop is CASRTSRSPLHF. The CDR3 nucleotides read TGTGCCAGCAGAACCAGCCGGTCACCCCTCCACTTT. The entire variable domain, with the rest obtained from reference TRBV2 and TRBJ1-6, is as follows: EPEVTQTPSHQVTQMGQEVILRCVPISNHLYFYWYRQILGQKVEFLVSFYNNEISEKSEIFDDQFSVERPDGSNFTLKIRSTKLEDSAMYFCASRTSRSPLHFGNGTRLTVT.